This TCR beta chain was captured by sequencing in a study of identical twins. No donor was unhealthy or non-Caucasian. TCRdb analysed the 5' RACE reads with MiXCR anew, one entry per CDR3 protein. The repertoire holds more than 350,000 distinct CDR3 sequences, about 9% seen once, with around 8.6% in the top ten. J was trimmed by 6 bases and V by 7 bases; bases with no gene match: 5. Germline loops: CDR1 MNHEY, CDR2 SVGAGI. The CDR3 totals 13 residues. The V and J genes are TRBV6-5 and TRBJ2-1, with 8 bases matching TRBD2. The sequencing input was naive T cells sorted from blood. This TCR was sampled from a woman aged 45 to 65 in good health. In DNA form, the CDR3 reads TGTGCCAGCACCCCCAGCGGGAGCAATGAGCAGTTCTTC. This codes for CASTPSGSNEQFF.